Sequencing of this T cell receptor beta chain was carried out in a study of Graves' ophthalmopathy and Graves' hyperthyroidism. TCR beta CDR3 amplification used RNA transcripts. A first-round RT-PCR used HTBI primers, followed by a second-round multiplex PCR. TCRdb ran MiXCR on the multiplex PCR reads and lists one entry per CDR3 protein. The repertoire has 660,000 or so distinct CDR3 sequences, about 38% of them found once; the top ten carry over 2.5%. Germline-derived CDR1 and CDR2 are DFQATT and SNEGSKA (reference sequence). V lost 2 bases to trimming and J lost 7 bases, with 12 bases between them. The CDR3 has 12 residues.

Sequencing was performed on peripheral blood. The TCR comes from an adult man with Graves' ophthalmopathy. J is TRBJ2-7 and V is TRBV20-1; D not certain. The CDR3 DNA sequence: TGCAGTGCTAGAAAGTCCACTTTTGAGCAGTACTTC. Amino acid sequence: CSARKSTFEQYF.